A single sample is the source of the 11 T cell receptor beta chains below, sequenced in a study of T cell responses to AZD1222 COVID-19 vaccine. Measured with immunoSEQ multiplex PCR; TCRdb has only the in-frame clones, and not every one. The top ten clones hold approximately 8% of a sample with roughly 120,000 clones, just under 95% of them seen once. The sample consisted of peripheral blood, taken on day 0 of AZD1222 vaccination. Receptors were obtained from an adult in good health.

V and J are TRBV19 and TRBJ1-1; D is uncertain. There are 14 residues in the CDR3. CDR1 and CDR2 from the germline V gene are LNHDA and SQIVND (reference sequence). V lost 5 bases to trimming and J lost 5 bases, with 15 bases between them. DNA of the CDR3: TGTGCCAGTAGTCATCCCGGGGTAGGTACTGAAGCTTTCTTT. It translates to CASSHPGVGTEAFF.

The chain has TRBV10-2 and TRBJ2-7; the D gene could be TRBD1 or TRBD2 (5 bases each). The CDR3 extends over 11 amino acids. Germline V gene data show CDR1 as WSHSY and CDR2 as SAAADI. The V and J ends lost 10 bases and 2 bases respectively, with 9 bases between them. The DNA of the CDR3 is TGCGCCACCGGGACCACCTACGAGCAGTACTTC. This codes for CATGTTYEQYF.

This chain joins TRBV7-9 and TRBJ2-6; D uncertain. The CDR3 length is 16 residues. Trimming stripped 0 bases from V and 4 bases from J, with 10 bases between. Germline values: CDR1 SEHNR, CDR2 FQNEAQ (reference sequence). This CDR3 is CASSLALGNGANVLTF. The CDR3 DNA is TGTGCCAGCAGCTTAGCGCTAGGGAACGGGGCCAACGTCCTGACTTTC.

The CDR3 reads CAIRLDSNTEAFF. The CDR3 bases are TGTGCCATCAGATTGGACAGCAACACTGAAGCTTTCTTT. The rearrangement links TRBV10-3 to TRBJ1-1; possible D gene TRBD1, 6 bases. This CDR3 is built from 13 residues. V was cut by 6 bases and J by 2 bases, with 10 bases left in between. CDR1 is ENHRY, CDR2 SYGVKD, per germline.

In this sample, this clone turned up once. The J gene is TRBJ2-4, the V gene TRBV3-1 (or the pseudogene TRBV3-2); tentatively, D is TRBD1 (5 bases). This CDR3 is 16 amino acids long. Germline CDR1 reads LGHDT; CDR2 reads YNNKEL (reference sequence). The V end was cut by 4 bases, the J end by 1 base, with 14 bases between. CDR3 bases: TGTGCCAGCAGCCTCAGGGATCGGCGCGCCAAAAACATTCAGTACTTC. Translating gives CASSLRDRRAKNIQYF.

This rearrangement joins TRBV6-4 to TRBJ1-2; 7 bases fit TRBD1. V was clipped by 4 bases and J by 7 bases; unmatched bases: 9. This CDR3 comprises 14 residues. Germline assignment: CDR1 MRHNA and CDR2 SNTAGT. As DNA, the CDR3 is TGTGCCAGCAGTGCACAACAGGGGACCTTTGGCTACACCTTC. As protein: CASSAQQGTFGYTF.

The chain uses TRBV12-5 and TRBJ2-2; no firm D call. Trimming took off 5 bases at V and 3 bases at J, with 10 bases between the two ends. CDR1 is LGHNT and CDR2 is FRNRAP in the germline V gene. The CDR3 is 14 residues long. CDR3 coding DNA: TGTGCTAGTGGTATCCAAGGATACACCGGGGAGCTGTTTTTT. Its protein product is CASGIQGYTGELFF.

V usage is TRBV25-1 and J usage is TRBJ2-3; 12 bases are shared with TRBD2. The length of the CDR3 is 14 residues. J lost 3 bases, V lost 8 bases, and 3 bases had no gene match. Germline assignment: CDR1 MGHDK and CDR2 SYGVNS. CDR3 amino acids: CASGLAGWTDTQYF. CDR3 DNA sequence: TGTGCCAGCGGACTAGCGGGGTGGACAGATACGCAGTATTTT. Full variable domain (missing parts from reference TRBV25-1 and TRBJ2-3): EADIYQTPRYLVIGTGKKITLECSQTMGHDKMYWYQQDPGMELHLIHYSYGVNSTEKGDLSSESTVSRIRTEHFPLTLESARPSHTSQYLCASGLAGWTDTQYFGPGTRLTVL.

The chain uses TRBV28 and TRBJ2-4; D may be TRBD2 (7 bases). In germline, CDR1 is MDHEN, CDR2 SYDVKM. The V end was cut by 6 bases, the J end by 2 bases, with 14 bases between. This CDR3 is 15 amino acids long. This chain's CDR3 is CASSPEGGTKNIQYF. The CDR3 nucleotides read TGTGCCAGCAGCCCCGAGGGGGGGACCAAAAACATTCAGTACTTC. Looking up the rest from reference TRBV28 and TRBJ2-4 gives the full variable domain: DVKVTQSSRYLVKRTGEKVFLECVQDMDHENMFWYRQDPGLGLRLIYFSYDVKMKEKGDIPEGYSVSREKKERFSLILESASTNQTSMYLCASSPEGGTKNIQYFGAGTRLSVL.

The chain employs TRBV4-1 and TRBJ1-5; D possibly corresponds to TRBD1 (5 bases). Germline values: CDR1 MGHRA, CDR2 YSYEKL. V lost 0 bases, J lost 11 bases, and 17 bases lay in between. The CDR3 runs 15 residues. CDR3 loop: CASSQESGSFWTQHF. The CDR3 DNA sequence: TGCGCCAGCAGCCAAGAGTCAGGGAGTTTTTGGACCCAGCATTTT.

This chain uses TRBV2 with TRBJ1-1, with 7 nucleotides matching TRBD1. V shed 3 bases, J shed 5 bases, and the junction held 3 bases outside the gene matches. The germline CDR1 and CDR2 sequences are SNHLY and FYNNEI. This CDR3 is built from 13 residues. CDR3 bases: TGTGCCAGCAGTGAGACAGGGTTTACTGAAGCTTTCTTT. Translated: CASSETGFTEAFF.